Reported below is one T cell receptor beta chain. Sequencing was performed with immunoSEQ multiplex PCR; in TCRdb, only in-frame clones are kept and a portion is missing. The profile shows 75,000 to 95,000 clones, more than 70% of them singletons. The data were obtained in a study of T cell responses to AZD1222 COVID-19 vaccine. From germline, CDR1 is MNHNY and CDR2 SVGAGI (reference sequence). V dropped 6 bases and J dropped 1; count of bases not matched to a gene: 11. The CDR3 sequence is 16 residues long. The receptor was derived from an adult who received the MenACWY meningococcal vaccine as a control. The chain is built from TRBV6-6 and TRBJ2-7; 8 nucleotides align to TRBD1. Sequenced here: peripheral blood, sampled 28 days after the second dose of the MenACWY control vaccine. CDR3 bases: TGTGCCAGCAGCTACGCATACACAGGGGGTTCCTACGAGCAGTACTTC. Translating gives CASSYAYTGGSYEQYF.